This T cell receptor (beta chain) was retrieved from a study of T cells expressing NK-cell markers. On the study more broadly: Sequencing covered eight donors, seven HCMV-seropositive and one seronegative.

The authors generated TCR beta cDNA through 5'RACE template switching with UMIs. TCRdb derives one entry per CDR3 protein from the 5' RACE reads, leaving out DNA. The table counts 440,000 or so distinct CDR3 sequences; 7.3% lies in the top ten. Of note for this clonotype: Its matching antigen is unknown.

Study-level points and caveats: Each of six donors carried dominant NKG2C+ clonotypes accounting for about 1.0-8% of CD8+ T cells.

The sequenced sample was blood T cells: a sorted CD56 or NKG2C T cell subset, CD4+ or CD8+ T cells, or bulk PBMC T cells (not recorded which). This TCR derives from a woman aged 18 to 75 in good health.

CDR3 sequence: CSASTGSKVSYEQYF. The V gene is TRBV20-1, the J gene TRBJ2-7; the D call of TRBD2 rests on TCRdb alone, since no DNA is present to check it. The CDR3 has 15 amino acids. Per germline, CDR1 DFQATT and CDR2 SNEGSKA (reference sequence).